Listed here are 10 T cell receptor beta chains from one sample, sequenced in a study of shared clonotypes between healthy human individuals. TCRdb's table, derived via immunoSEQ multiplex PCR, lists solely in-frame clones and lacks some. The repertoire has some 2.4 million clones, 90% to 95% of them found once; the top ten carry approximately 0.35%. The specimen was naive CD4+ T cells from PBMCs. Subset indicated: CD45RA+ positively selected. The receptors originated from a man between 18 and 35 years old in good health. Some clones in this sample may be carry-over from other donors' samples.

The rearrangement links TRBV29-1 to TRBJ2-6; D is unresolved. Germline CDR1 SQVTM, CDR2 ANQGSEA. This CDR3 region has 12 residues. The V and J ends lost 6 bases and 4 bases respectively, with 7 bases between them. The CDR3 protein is CSVKTGANVLTF. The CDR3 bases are TGCAGCGTCAAAACCGGGGCCAACGTCCTGACTTTC.

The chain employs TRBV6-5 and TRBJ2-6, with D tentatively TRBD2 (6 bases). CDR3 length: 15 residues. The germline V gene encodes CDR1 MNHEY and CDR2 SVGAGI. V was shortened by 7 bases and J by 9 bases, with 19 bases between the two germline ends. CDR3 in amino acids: CASKTPGGLVNVLTF. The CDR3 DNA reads TGTGCCAGCAAGACTCCCGGGGGTTTGGTCAACGTCCTGACTTTC.

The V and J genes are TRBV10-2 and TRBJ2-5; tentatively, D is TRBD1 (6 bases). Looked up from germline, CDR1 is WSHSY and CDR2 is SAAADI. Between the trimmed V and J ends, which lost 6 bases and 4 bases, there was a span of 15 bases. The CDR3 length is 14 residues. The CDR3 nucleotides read TGCGCCAGCAGAAAGGGGGTCCTGGGAGAGACCCAGTACTTC. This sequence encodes CASRKGVLGETQYF.

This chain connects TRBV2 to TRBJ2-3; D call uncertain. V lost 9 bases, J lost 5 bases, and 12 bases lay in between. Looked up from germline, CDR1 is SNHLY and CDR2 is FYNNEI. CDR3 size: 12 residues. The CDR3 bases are TGTGCCAGGACAACTATGGGAGATACGCAGTATTTT. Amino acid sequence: CARTTMGDTQYF.

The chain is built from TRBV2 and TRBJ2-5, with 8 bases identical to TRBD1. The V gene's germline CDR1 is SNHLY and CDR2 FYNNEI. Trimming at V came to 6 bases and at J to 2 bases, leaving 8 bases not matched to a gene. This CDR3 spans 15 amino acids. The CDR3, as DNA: TGTGCCAGCAGCCGGGACAGGTCCGGGCAAGAGACCCAGTACTTC. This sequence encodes CASSRDRSGQETQYF.

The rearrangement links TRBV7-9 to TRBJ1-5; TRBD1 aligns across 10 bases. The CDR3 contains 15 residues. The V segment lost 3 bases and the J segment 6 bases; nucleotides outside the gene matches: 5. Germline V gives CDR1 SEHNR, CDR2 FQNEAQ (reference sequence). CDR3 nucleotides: TGTGCCAGCAGCTTGGGGACAGGGGAGAGTCAGCCCCAGCATTTT. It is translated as CASSLGTGESQPQHF.

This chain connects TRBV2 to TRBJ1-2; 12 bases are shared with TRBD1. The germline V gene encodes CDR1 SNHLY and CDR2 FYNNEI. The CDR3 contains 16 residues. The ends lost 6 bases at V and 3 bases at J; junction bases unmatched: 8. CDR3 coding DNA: TGTGCCAGCAGAGGGACAGGGGGCGGGTGGGACTATGGCTACACCTTC. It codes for CASRGTGGGWDYGYTF.

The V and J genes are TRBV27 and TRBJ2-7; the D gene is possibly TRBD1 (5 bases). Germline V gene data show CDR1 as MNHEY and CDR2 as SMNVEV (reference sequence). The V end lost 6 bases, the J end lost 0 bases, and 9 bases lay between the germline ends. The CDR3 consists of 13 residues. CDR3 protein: CASRTDSSYEQYF. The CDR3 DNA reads TGTGCCAGCAGGACAGACAGCTCCTACGAGCAGTACTTC.

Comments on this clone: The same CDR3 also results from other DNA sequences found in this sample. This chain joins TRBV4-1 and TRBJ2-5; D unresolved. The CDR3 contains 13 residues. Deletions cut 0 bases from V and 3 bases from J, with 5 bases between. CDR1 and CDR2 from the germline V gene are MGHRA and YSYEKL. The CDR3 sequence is CASSQDLKETQYF. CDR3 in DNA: TGCGCCAGCAGCCAAGACTTAAAAGAGACCCAGTACTTC.

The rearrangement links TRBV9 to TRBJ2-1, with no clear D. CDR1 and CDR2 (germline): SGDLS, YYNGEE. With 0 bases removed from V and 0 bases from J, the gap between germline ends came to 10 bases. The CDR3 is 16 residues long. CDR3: CASSVVDAPSYNEQFF. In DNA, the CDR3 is TGTGCCAGCAGCGTAGTTGACGCCCCCTCCTACAATGAGCAGTTCTTC.